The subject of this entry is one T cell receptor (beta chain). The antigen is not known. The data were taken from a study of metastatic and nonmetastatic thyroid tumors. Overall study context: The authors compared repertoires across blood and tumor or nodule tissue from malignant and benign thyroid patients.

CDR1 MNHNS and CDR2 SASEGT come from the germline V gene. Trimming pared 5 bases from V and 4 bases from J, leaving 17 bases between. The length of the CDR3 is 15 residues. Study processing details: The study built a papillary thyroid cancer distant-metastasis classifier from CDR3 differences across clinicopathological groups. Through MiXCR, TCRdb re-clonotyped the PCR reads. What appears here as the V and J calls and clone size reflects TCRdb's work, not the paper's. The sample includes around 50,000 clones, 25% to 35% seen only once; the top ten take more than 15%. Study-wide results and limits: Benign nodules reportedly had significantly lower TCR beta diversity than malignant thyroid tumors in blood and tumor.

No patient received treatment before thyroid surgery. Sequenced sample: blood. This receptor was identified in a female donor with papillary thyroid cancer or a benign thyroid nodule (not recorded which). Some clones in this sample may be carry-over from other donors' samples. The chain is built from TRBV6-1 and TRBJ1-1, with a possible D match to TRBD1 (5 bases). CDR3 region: CASSPRQSRGTEAFF. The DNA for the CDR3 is TGTGCCAGCAGTCCCCGTCAATCGAGGGGCACTGAAGCTTTCTTT.